This T cell receptor beta chain was recorded in a study of human T cells and chemical hapten exposure. TCRdb analysed the RACE reads with MiXCR anew, one entry per CDR3 protein. The sample includes about 120,000 distinct CDR3 sequences, 12% to 15% of them seen just once. Described time point: patch test 1, 2 weeks after DPC sensitization. Treatment noted: therapeutic diphenylcyclopropenone sensitization with weekly scalp DPC. The CDR3 is 16 residues long. Germline V gene data show CDR1 as SGDLS and CDR2 as YYNGEE. V was clipped by 0 bases and J by 2 bases, with 13 bases between them. The chain recombines TRBV9 with TRBJ2-3, with a weak D call TRBD2 (6 bases). The sequence came from a man aged 18 to 29 with alopecia areata. Some clones in this sample may be carry-over from other donors' samples. The input for sequencing was whole blood, taken in connection with sensitization to the hapten diphenylcyclopropenone (DPC). This CDR3 reads CASSVAPGETTDTQYF. CDR3 nucleotide sequence: TGTGCCAGCAGCGTAGCCCCGGGGGAGACCACAGATACGCAGTATTTT.